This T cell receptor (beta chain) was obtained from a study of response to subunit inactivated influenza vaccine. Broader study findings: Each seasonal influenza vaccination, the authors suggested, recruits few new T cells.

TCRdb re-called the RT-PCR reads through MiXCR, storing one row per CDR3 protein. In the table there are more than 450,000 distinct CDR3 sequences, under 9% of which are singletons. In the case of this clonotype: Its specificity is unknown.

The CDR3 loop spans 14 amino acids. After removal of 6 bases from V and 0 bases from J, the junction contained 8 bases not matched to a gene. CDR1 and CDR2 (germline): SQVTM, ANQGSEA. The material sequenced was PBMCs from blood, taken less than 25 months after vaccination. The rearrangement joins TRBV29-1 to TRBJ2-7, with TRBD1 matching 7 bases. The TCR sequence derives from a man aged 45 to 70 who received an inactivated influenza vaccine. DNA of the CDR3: TGCAGCGTCGAGGACAGGATTAGCTCCTACGAGCAGTACTTC. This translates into CSVEDRISSYEQYF.